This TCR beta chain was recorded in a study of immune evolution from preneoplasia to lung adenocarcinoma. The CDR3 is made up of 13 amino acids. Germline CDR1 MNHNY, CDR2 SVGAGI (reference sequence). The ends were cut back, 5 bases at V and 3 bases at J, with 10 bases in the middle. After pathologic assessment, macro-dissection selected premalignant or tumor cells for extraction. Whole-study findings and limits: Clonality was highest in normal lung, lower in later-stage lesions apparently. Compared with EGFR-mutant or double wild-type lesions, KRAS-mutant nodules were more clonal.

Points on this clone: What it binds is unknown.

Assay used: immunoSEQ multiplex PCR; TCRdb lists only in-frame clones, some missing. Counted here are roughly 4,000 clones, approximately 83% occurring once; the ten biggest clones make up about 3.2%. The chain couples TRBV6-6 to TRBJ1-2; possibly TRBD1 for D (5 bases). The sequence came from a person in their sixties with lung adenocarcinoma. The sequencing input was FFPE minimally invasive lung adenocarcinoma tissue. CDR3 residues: CASSRGTDYGYTF. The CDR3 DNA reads TGTGCCAGCAGTCGGGGGACCGACTATGGCTACACCTTC.